The present TCR beta chain was sequenced within a study of blood T cells in healthy people across ages. A second PCR, run for roughly 7 to 12 cycles, used a sample-barcoded 5' primer plus a J-beta primer mix. TCRdb itself ran the 5' RACE reads through MiXCR, one entry per CDR3 protein. The sample includes about 630,000 distinct CDR3 sequences, roughly 21% of them seen just once. V lost 5 bases and J lost 1, with 5 bases in between. CDR3 length equals 14 residues. Germline CDR1 reads KGHDR; CDR2 reads SFDVKD. This clonotype appeared a few times. Input material: blood. This rearrangement joins TRBV24-1 to TRBJ2-6; D gene ambiguous. The source of this sequence is a man between 65 and 80 years old in good health. The CDR3 nucleotides read TGTGCCACCAGTGCCGGGTCTGGGGCCAACGTCCTGACTTTC. As protein: CATSAGSGANVLTF.